This T cell receptor (beta chain) originates from a study of blood T cell repertoires in COVID-19. Study as a whole: COVID-19 samples, acute and convalescent, were from the United States, Italy and Spain. Sources were T cells, B-cell-depleted T cells, or PBMCs; the material itself was cDNA or gDNA.

Per the authors' pipeline: Researchers report that nucleated cell counts were estimated from reference gene primer amplification. This table comes from immunoSEQ multiplex PCR, and its TCRdb copy is limited to in-frame clones, with some not included. D and trimming come from the DNA, and the V and J calls and clone size come from that table. Of about 670,000 clones listed, about nine tenths were seen once; the top ten hold around 0.3%. The origin of this receptor is a woman aged 18-35 years with acute or convalescent COVID-19. Sequencing input: peripheral blood.

As DNA, the CDR3 is TGTGCCAACCAACAGGGGGCTGACGGCTACACCTTC. Residues: CANQQGADGYTF. The chain combines TRBV5-6 with TRBJ1-2, with TRBD1 identical over 9 bases. The CDR3 has 12 residues. The V and J ends lost 9 bases and 8 bases, in that order; junction bases with no gene match: 8. From germline, CDR1 is SGHDT and CDR2 YYEEEE.